This TCR beta chain was sequenced in a study of T cell changes during pregnancy in multiple sclerosis. Germline-derived CDR1 and CDR2 are SGHKS and YYEKEE (reference sequence). The V end was cut by 0 bases, the J end by 2 bases, with 11 bases between. CDR3 length equals 15 residues. The protocol was immunoSEQ multiplex PCR, while the TCRdb copy is restricted to in-frame clones and leaves out a portion. The sample comprises about 120,000 clones, around 93% of which are singletons, and roughly 5.7% rests with the top ten. The sample here was peripheral blood, taken before pregnancy. The clonotype comes from a female donor with multiple sclerosis, enrolled in a pregnancy study. The chain combines TRBV5-5 with TRBJ2-5, with D possibly TRBD1 on 6 matching bases. DNA for the CDR3: TGTGCCAGCAGCTTGGGGACAGCCTCTCAAGAGACCCAGTACTTC. It yields the protein CASSLGTASQETQYF.